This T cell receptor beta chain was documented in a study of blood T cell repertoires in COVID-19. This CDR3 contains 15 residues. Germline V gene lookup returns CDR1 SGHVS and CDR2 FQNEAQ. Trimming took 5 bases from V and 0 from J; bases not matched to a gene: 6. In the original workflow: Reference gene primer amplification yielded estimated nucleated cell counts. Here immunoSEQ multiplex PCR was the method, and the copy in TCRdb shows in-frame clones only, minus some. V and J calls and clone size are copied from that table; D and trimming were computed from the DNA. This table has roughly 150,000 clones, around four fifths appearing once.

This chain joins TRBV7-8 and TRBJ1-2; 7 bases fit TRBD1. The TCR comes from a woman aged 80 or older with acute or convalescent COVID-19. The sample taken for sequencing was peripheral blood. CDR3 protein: CASSRGTATNYGYTF. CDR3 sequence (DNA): TGTGCCAGCAGCCGAGGGACAGCTACTAACTATGGCTACACCTTC.